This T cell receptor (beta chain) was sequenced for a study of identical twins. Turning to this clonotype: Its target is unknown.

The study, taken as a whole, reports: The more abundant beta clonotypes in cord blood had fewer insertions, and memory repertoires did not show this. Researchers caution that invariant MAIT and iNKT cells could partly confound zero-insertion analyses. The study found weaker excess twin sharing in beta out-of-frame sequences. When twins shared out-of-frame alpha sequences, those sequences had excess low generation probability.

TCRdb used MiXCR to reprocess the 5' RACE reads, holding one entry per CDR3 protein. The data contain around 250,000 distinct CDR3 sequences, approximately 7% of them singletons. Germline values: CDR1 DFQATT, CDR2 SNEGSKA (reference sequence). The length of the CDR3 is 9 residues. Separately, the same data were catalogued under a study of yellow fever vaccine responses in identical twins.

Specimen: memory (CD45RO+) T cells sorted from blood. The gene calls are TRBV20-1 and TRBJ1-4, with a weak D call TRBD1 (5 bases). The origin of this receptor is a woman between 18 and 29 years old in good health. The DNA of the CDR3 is TGCAGAAGACAGGAAAAACTGTTTTTT. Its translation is CRRQEKLFF.